Presented here are 31 T cell receptor beta chains from one specimen sequenced in a study of T cells in Graves' hyperthyroidism and ophthalmopathy. Amplified TCR beta CDR3 regions came from RNA transcripts. A set of HTBI primers served as the primers for a first-round RT-PCR of the TCR CDR3. TCRdb processed the multiplex PCR reads anew with MiXCR; each CDR3 protein has one entry. The profile covers about 720,000 distinct CDR3 sequences, with 18% appearing a single time and over 15% taken by the ten largest. Sequenced sample: blood. The receptors originated from a woman between 50 and 59 years old with Graves' hyperthyroidism that later progressed to Graves' ophthalmopathy.

This clonotype was detected many times. This chain links TRBV27 with TRBJ1-1, with D perhaps TRBD1 (6 bases). Trimming stripped 3 bases from V and 1 base from J, with 9 bases between. CDR1 and CDR2 from the germline V gene are MNHEY and SMNVEV (reference sequence). The CDR3 extends over 14 amino acids. The CDR3 region has the DNA TGTGCCAGCAGTTTGGACAGCTCGAACACTGAAGCTTTCTTT. It translates to CASSLDSSNTEAFF.

The table lists this clonotype with a few counts. The gene calls are TRBV7-8 and TRBJ2-3; D ambiguous. The V gene lost 4 bases and the J gene lost 1 base, with 18 bases spanning the gap. The CDR3 extends over 17 amino acids. Germline assignment: CDR1 SGHVS and CDR2 FQNEAQ. CDR3 nucleotide sequence: TGTGCCAGCAGCTCTATTCCGTATCGGGCAGGCACAGATACGCAGTATTTT. It specifies CASSSIPYRAGTDTQYF.

As for this clonotype: A junction end diverges from the germline sequence, so it may reflect a read error. This chain uses TRBV7-9 with TRBJ2-3, with 7 bases lining up with TRBD2. Germline V CDR1 and CDR2: SEHNR, FQNEAQ (reference sequence). The CDR3 has 14 amino acids. The CDR3 bases are TGTGCCGGCAGCGTGGGCGGGGGTACCGATACGCAGTATTTT. Translation gives CAGSVGGGTDTQYF.

The chain is built from TRBV7-8 and TRBJ1-1; D unclear. Germline CDR1 SGHVS, CDR2 FQNEAQ. V was clipped by 7 bases and J by 1 base, with 13 bases between them. This CDR3 spans 14 amino acids. CDR3 sequence reads: CASTTGWTNTEAFF. The CDR3 DNA reads as TGTGCCAGCACCACTGGGTGGACGAACACTGAAGCTTTCTTT.

Ten or more counts support this clonotype. The V and J genes are TRBV15 and TRBJ2-1; TRBD2 aligns across 10 bases. The V and J ends lost 0 bases and 9 bases, in that order; junction bases with no gene match: 8. The CDR3 is 16 residues long. Germline lookup yields CDR1 LNHNV and CDR2 YYDKDF (reference sequence). The CDR3 coding sequence is TGTGCCACCAGCAGAGATCTGGCTAGCGGGGGTCGTGAGCAGTTCTTC. The encoded protein is CATSRDLASGGREQFF.

Ten or more counts support this clonotype. The chain links TRBV10-3 to TRBJ2-5; 10 positions agree with TRBD2. V lost 6 bases, J lost 5 bases, and 12 bases stayed unmatched. The CDR3 contains 16 residues. Germline loops: CDR1 ENHRY, CDR2 SYGVKD. CDR3 DNA sequence: TGTGCCATCAGCCACTCGAGCGGGGGGGCCCTGGAGACCCAGTACTTC. Translating gives CAISHSSGGALETQYF.

This clonotype was detected a few times. This chain links TRBV2 with TRBJ2-3, with 10 bases fitting TRBD1. The CDR3 has 15 residues. Germline CDR1 is SNHLY and CDR2 is FYNNEI. The ends lost 4 bases at V and 4 bases at J; junction bases unmatched: 5. Here the CDR3 reads CASSVPGQGADTQYF. The CDR3 coding sequence is TGTGCCAGCAGTGTTCCCGGACAGGGGGCAGATACGCAGTATTTT.

J is TRBJ1-6 and V is TRBV12-3 or TRBV12-4; 8 bases map to TRBD1. With V trimmed by 8 bases and J by 8 bases, 8 bases remained unmatched. This CDR3 spans 14 amino acids. The DNA for the CDR3 is TGTGCCAGCTCCCAGGAGACAGGGGATTCACCCCTCCACTTT. Translation: CASSQETGDSPLHF.

This chain joins TRBV7-6 and TRBJ2-7; D not resolved. CDR1 and CDR2 (germline): SGHVS, FNYEAQ. Trimming took 1 base from V and 2 from J, leaving 15 bases between them. This CDR3 region has 16 residues. The CDR3 DNA reads as TGTGCCAGCAGCTTAGTTTGGACGCTGGGTACCTACGAGCAGTACTTC. Encoded protein: CASSLVWTLGTYEQYF.

In its sample, this clonotype was seen a few times. The J gene is TRBJ1-5, the V gene TRBV30; D ambiguous. V lost 2 bases and J 0 bases, leaving 11 bases between the germline ends. Germline loops: CDR1 GTSNPN, CDR2 SVGIG (reference sequence). The CDR3 is 15 amino acids. The CDR3 region has the DNA TGTGCCTGGAGTTCTCGACGGAATAGCAATCAGCCCCAGCATTTT. Its translation: CAWSSRRNSNQPQHF.

This clonotype has only a few counts. V and J are TRBV5-6 and TRBJ2-1, with a tentative D call TRBD2 (6 bases). The germline gives CDR1 SGHDT, CDR2 YYEEEE. Between the trimmed V and J ends, which lost 1 base and 8 bases, there was a span of 13 bases. The CDR3 sequence is 14 residues long. The CDR3 loop is CASSLTGGFHEQFF. The CDR3 bases are TGTGCCAGCAGCTTGACTGGGGGGTTCCATGAGCAGTTCTTC.

The table lists this clonotype with a few counts. The chain recombines TRBV11-2 with TRBJ2-3, with D perhaps matching TRBD2 (7 bases). Germline V gene lookup returns CDR1 SGHAT and CDR2 FQNNGV. The CDR3 loop spans 16 amino acids. The germline V and J ends were trimmed by 4 bases and 1 base, with 15 bases remaining between them. CDR3 in DNA: TGTGCCAGCAGCTCTGGGGGGGGGCGGGGCACAGATACGCAGTATTTT. Amino acids: CASSSGGGRGTDTQYF.

The chain combines TRBV6-4 with TRBJ1-5, with D uncertain. This CDR3 region has 13 residues. Germline lookup yields CDR1 MRHNA and CDR2 SNTAGT. V was clipped by 6 bases and J by 5 bases, with 11 bases between them. The DNA for the CDR3 is TGTGCCAGCAGCAGAGGGTCCGATCAGCCCCAGCATTTT. This sequence encodes CASSRGSDQPQHF.

This clonotype was recorded a few times. The J gene is TRBJ2-6, the V gene TRBV7-2, with D hard to call. Germline V gives CDR1 SGHTA, CDR2 FQGNSA. The CDR3 is 19 amino acids. Trimming cost V 1 base and J 0 bases, with 16 bases left between them. The CDR3 region is CASSLGRTVASSGANVLTF. The CDR3 DNA sequence: TGTGCCAGCAGCTTAGGGCGTACAGTAGCCTCCTCTGGGGCCAACGTCCTGACTTTC.

There are many counts of this clonotype. The rearrangement joins TRBV5-1 to TRBJ1-2; 8 bases are a match to TRBD1. There are 17 residues in the CDR3. J was trimmed by 5 bases and V by 3 bases; bases with no gene match: 15. Germline V gives CDR1 SGHRS, CDR2 YFSETQ. CDR3 bases: TGCGCCAGCAGCTACTGGGACAGGCAAGCTGAAAATTATGGCTACACCTTC. Amino acid sequence: CASSYWDRQAENYGYTF.

This clonotype was observed at least ten times. This sequence joins TRBV3-1 and TRBJ2-5, with D possibly matching TRBD1 (6 bases). This CDR3 has 13 amino acids. V lost 1 base and J lost 8, with 11 bases in between. Germline CDR1 is LGHDT and CDR2 is YNNKEL (reference sequence). The CDR3 DNA reads TGTGCCAGCAGCCAAGTGGACAGCGGTACCCAGTACTTC. Its translation: CASSQVDSGTQYF.

This clonotype was detected a few times. The V call is TRBV7-3, the J call TRBJ2-2; 11 nucleotides match TRBD2. There are 16 residues in the CDR3. With V trimmed by 6 bases and J by 2 bases, 5 bases remained unmatched. Germline assignment: CDR1 SGHTA and CDR2 FQGTGA. CDR3 nucleotides: TGTGCCAGCAGACTTAGCGGGGGGGCCAACACCGGGGAGCTGTTTTTT. Encoded protein: CASRLSGGANTGELFF.

This clonotype occurred many times. This chain joins TRBV12-3 or TRBV12-4 and TRBJ1-1; D is ambiguous. Trimming shortened V by 6 bases and J by 4 bases, and 12 bases separated the two germline ends. This CDR3 spans 13 amino acids. CDR3 loop: CASRINKGTEAFF. CDR3 DNA sequence: TGTGCCAGCAGAATTAATAAGGGCACTGAAGCTTTCTTT.

V usage is TRBV6-5 and J usage is TRBJ2-7; 8 nucleotides line up with TRBD2. The ends lost 0 bases at V and 4 bases at J; junction bases unmatched: 5. The CDR3 runs 15 residues. Per germline, CDR1 MNHEY and CDR2 SVGAGI. DNA of the CDR3: TGTGCCAGCAGTTACTCTAGCGGGGCAGCGTACGAGCAGTACTTC. Translated: CASSYSSGAAYEQYF.

The sample holds a few counts of this clonotype. The genes are TRBV4-3 and TRBJ2-2; D is ambiguous. V was shortened by 1 base and J by 1 base, with 10 bases between the two germline ends. The germline gives CDR1 LGHNA, CDR2 YSLEER. The CDR3 extends over 16 amino acids. The DNA for the CDR3 is TGCGCCAGCAGCCAAGGCCTAACCATGAACACCGGGGAGCTGTTTTTT. This encodes CASSQGLTMNTGELFF.

The gene calls are TRBV30 and TRBJ1-1; D may be TRBD1 (5 bases). The germline V and J ends were trimmed by 5 bases and 7 bases, with 14 bases remaining between them. Looked up from germline, CDR1 is GTSNPN and CDR2 is SVGIG (reference sequence). This CDR3 has 12 amino acids. CDR3 bases: TGTGCCTGGGACGGTGGACACCGTGAAGCTTTCTTT. It encodes CAWDGGHREAFF.

This clonotype was recorded at least ten times. The chain's CDR3 is CASSLGTAKNIQYF. The DNA for the CDR3 is TGTGCCAGCAGTTTGGGGACAGCCAAAAACATTCAGTACTTC. The rearrangement joins TRBV12-3 or TRBV12-4 to TRBJ2-4; TRBD1 or TRBD2 may be the D gene (5 bases each). CDR3 length: 14 residues. The germline V and J ends were trimmed by 3 bases and 0 bases, with 6 bases remaining between them.

This clonotype was observed at least ten times. This chain links TRBV9 with TRBJ1-5; TRBD1 aligns across 12 bases. The CDR3 covers 15 residues. Unmatched junction bases numbered 5, after V lost 4 bases and J lost 6 bases. Germline CDR1 SGDLS, CDR2 YYNGEE. This CDR3 reads CASSSGTGGSQPQHF. For the CDR3, the DNA is TGTGCCAGCAGCTCTGGGACAGGGGGCTCTCAGCCCCAGCATTTT.

Ten or more counts support this clonotype. CDR3 protein: CASRRAGGEVRETQYF. In DNA form, the CDR3 reads TGTGCCAGCAGGCGTGCGGGGGGCGAGGTCCGAGAGACCCAGTACTTC. The chain employs TRBV3-1 and TRBJ2-5; 8 nucleotides match TRBD2. This CDR3 spans 16 amino acids. Germline V gives CDR1 LGHDT, CDR2 YNNKEL (reference sequence). V lost 6 bases, J lost 4 bases, and 13 bases stayed unmatched.

The genes are TRBV5-1 and TRBJ2-2; D perhaps matches TRBD1 (5 bases). The ends were cut back, 4 bases at V and 4 bases at J, with 17 bases in the middle. Germline loops: CDR1 SGHRS, CDR2 YFSETQ. The CDR3 extends over 16 amino acids. In DNA, the CDR3 is TGCGCCAGCAGCACCCCCGACAGTCGCGGCACCGGGGAGCTGTTTTTT. Translation: CASSTPDSRGTGELFF. The full variable domain, in which reference TRBV5-1 and TRBJ2-2 provide the parts outside the CDR3, is KAGVTQTPRYLIKTRGQQVTLSCSPISGHRSVSWYQQTPGQGLQFLFEYFSETQRNKGNFPGRFSGRQFSNSRSEMNVSTLELGDSALYLCASSTPDSRGTGELFFGEGSRLTVL.

This clonotype has a count of ten or more. CDR3 residues: CASSLGGGSNTEAFF. The CDR3 nucleotides are TGCGCCAGCAGCTTGGGAGGGGGATCGAACACTGAAGCTTTCTTT. The genes are TRBV5-1 and TRBJ1-1; tentatively, D is TRBD1 (6 bases). V lost 0 bases to trimming and J lost 1 base, with 10 bases between them. In germline, CDR1 is SGHRS, CDR2 YFSETQ. The CDR3 contains 15 residues.

The count of this clonotype is one. The chain links TRBV19 to TRBJ1-2, with TRBD1 as a possible D gene (6 bases). The CDR3 is 16 residues long. V was trimmed by 3 bases and J by 9 bases, leaving 23 bases between them. CDR1 LNHDA and CDR2 SQIVND come from the germline V gene (reference sequence). CDR3 protein: CASSIGAGQGLGSYTF. CDR3 nucleotide sequence: TGTGCCAGTAGTATTGGAGCCGGGCAGGGGCTTGGGAGCTACACCTTC.

This clonotype was found many times. The junction departs from the called germline gene at one end, perhaps through a read error. This chain joins TRBV5-1 and TRBJ1-1; tentatively, D is TRBD1 (5 bases). The CDR3 is made up of 14 amino acids. From germline, CDR1 is SGHRS and CDR2 YFSETQ. The CDR3 bases are TGTGCCAGCAGCTTAGATTTCAGGGACACTGAAGCTTTCTTT. Its protein product is CASSLDFRDTEAFF.

This chain links TRBV5-6 with TRBJ2-1; TRBD2 matches 9 bases. Germline-derived CDR1 and CDR2 are SGHDT and YYEEEE. The CDR3 runs to 15 residues. V lost 1 base to trimming and J lost 9 bases; unmatched junction nucleotides: 8. CDR3 sequence reads: CASSLSAGGYSEQFF. DNA of the CDR3: TGTGCCAGCAGCTTGTCGGCGGGGGGGTATAGTGAGCAGTTCTTC.

The V and J genes are TRBV28 and TRBJ2-7; 7 bases fit TRBD1. This CDR3 is built from 13 residues. Losses at the gene ends were 6 bases for V and 5 bases for J; bases not matched to a gene: 7. Germline CDR1 MDHEN, CDR2 SYDVKM. As DNA, the CDR3 is TGTGCCAGCAGCTGGGACAGCGTAGACGAGCAGTACTTC. Amino acid sequence: CASSWDSVDEQYF.

This chain links TRBV9 with TRBJ2-1; TRBD2 matches 13 bases. The CDR3 length is 15 residues. CDR1 and CDR2 from the germline V gene are SGDLS and YYNGEE. Trimming removed 2 bases from V and 6 bases from J; junction bases left unmatched: 2. The CDR3 region has the DNA TGTGCCAGCAGCGTCAGACTAGCGGGGGGCAATGAGCAGTTCTTC. As protein: CASSVRLAGGNEQFF.